The 8 T cell receptor beta chains presented below share a single source sample, sequenced in a study of siplizumab effects on memory and regulatory T cells. Cells from the mixed lymphocyte reaction were cocultured for six to seven days at 37°C. The protocol was immunoSEQ multiplex PCR, while the TCRdb copy is restricted to in-frame clones and leaves out a portion. The sample contains about 9,600 clones, more than 35% of which appear only once. These receptors are not linked to any known antigen. Specimen: CFSE-low (dividing) CD8+ T cells sorted from an allogeneic mixed lymphocyte reaction. Receptors originate from a human donor in good health; the cells came from an allogeneic mixed lymphocyte reaction.

A few counts support this clone. The V gene is TRBV19, the J gene TRBJ2-2; a weak D match, TRBD1 (5 bases). V was pared by 7 bases and J by 0 bases, with 15 bases between. The CDR3 sequence is 16 residues long. Per germline, CDR1 LNHDA and CDR2 SQIVND (reference sequence). The CDR3 spells CASNMGPFANTGELFF. Here the CDR3 DNA reads TGTGCCAGTAACATGGGGCCGTTCGCGAACACCGGGGAGCTGTTTTTT. Based on the CDR3 plus reference TRBV19 and TRBJ2-2, the full variable domain is DGGITQSPKYLFRKEGQNVTLSCEQNLNHDAMYWYRQDPGQGLRLIYYSQIVNDFQKGDIAEGYSVSREKKESFPLTVTSAQKNPTAFYLCASNMGPFANTGELFFGEGSRLTVL.

This clone showed up just a few times. This chain connects TRBV28 to TRBJ2-7; 10 nucleotides line up with TRBD1. There are 17 residues in the CDR3. Trimming at V came to 4 bases and at J to 3 bases, leaving 12 bases not matched to a gene. Germline V gene lookup returns CDR1 MDHEN and CDR2 SYDVKM. The CDR3 sequence is CASSSPVFGQGDYEQYF. The CDR3 region has the DNA TGTGCCAGCAGTTCACCGGTATTCGGACAGGGGGACTACGAGCAGTACTTC.

CDR3 region: CASSLGRGMGDDTEAFF. CDR3 bases: TGTGCCAGCAGCTTGGGGAGGGGTATGGGGGATGACACTGAAGCTTTCTTT. This sequence joins TRBV13 and TRBJ1-1, with TRBD1 as a possible D gene (5 bases). This CDR3 comprises 17 residues. V was clipped by 3 bases and J by 3 bases, with 20 bases between them. Germline-derived CDR1 and CDR2 are PRHDT and FYEKMQ (reference sequence).

The V and J genes are TRBV7-9 and TRBJ2-1; D may match TRBD1 or TRBD2 (5 bases each). The CDR3 covers 13 residues. Trimming cost V 5 bases and J 8 bases, with 13 bases left between them. The germline V gene has CDR1 SEHNR and CDR2 FQNEAQ (reference sequence). The CDR3 is CASSRDGGYEQFF. DNA for the CDR3: TGTGCCAGCAGCAGGGACGGTGGGTATGAGCAGTTCTTC.

J is TRBJ1-6 and V is TRBV19, with D perhaps TRBD1 (5 bases). Germline V lookup: CDR1 LNHDA, CDR2 SQIVND (reference sequence). V was clipped by 5 bases and J by 7 bases, with 15 bases between them. The CDR3 sequence is 15 residues long. DNA for the CDR3: TGTGCCAGTAGTGCGGGGGAATATTGGAATTCACCCCTCCACTTT. Residues: CASSAGEYWNSPLHF.

V gene TRBV9 combines with J gene TRBJ2-7, with D perhaps assigned TRBD1 or TRBD2 (5 bases each). Trimming removed 4 bases at V and 6 bases at J, with 20 bases between. Germline V gene lookup returns CDR1 SGDLS and CDR2 YYNGEE. The CDR3 totals 15 residues. CDR3 residues: CASSPSNGATGEQYF. For the CDR3, the DNA is TGTGCCAGCAGCCCCTCCAACGGGGCGACTGGCGAGCAGTACTTC.

The gene calls are TRBV11-2 and TRBJ2-7; D might be TRBD2 (6 bases). CDR1 is SGHAT and CDR2 is FQNNGV in the germline V gene. The CDR3 contains 16 residues. V lost 5 bases, J lost 0 bases, and 17 bases lay in between. The CDR3 loop is CASSPSDGLSSYEQYF. In DNA, the CDR3 is TGTGCCAGCAGCCCTTCCGACGGACTAAGCTCCTACGAGCAGTACTTC. The variable domain in full, completed from reference TRBV11-2 and TRBJ2-7, reads EAGVAQSPRYKIIEKRQSVAFWCNPISGHATLYWYQQILGQGPKLLIQFQNNGVVDDSQLPKDRFSAERLKGVDSTLKIQPAKLEDSAVYLCASSPSDGLSSYEQYFGPGTRLTVT.

In this sample, this clone is medium-sized. The chain links TRBV13 to TRBJ2-5; 8 nucleotides match TRBD1. V was clipped by 5 bases and J by 4 bases; unmatched bases: 3. This CDR3 has 13 residues. Germline lookup yields CDR1 PRHDT and CDR2 FYEKMQ (reference sequence). CDR3 protein: CASSPDRGETQYF. CDR3 DNA sequence: TGTGCCAGCAGCCCCGACAGGGGAGAGACCCAGTACTTC.